The T cell receptor beta chain under discussion was sequenced for a study of graft-versus-host responses after intestinal transplantation. Germline V gene lookup returns CDR1 GTSNPN and CDR2 SVGIG (reference sequence). Trimming left V 2 bases short and J 11 bases short, with 25 bases between. CDR3 length: 16 residues. Details on this clone: Its antigen is currently unknown.

TCRdb's table, derived via immunoSEQ multiplex PCR, lists solely in-frame clones and lacks some. The sample shows 150,000 or so clones, 80% to 95% of them seen only once. The receptor was derived from a human donor who received an intestinal transplant. The sequences come from unstimulated CD4+ T cells sorted from spleen or lymph node cells, collected before intestinal transplant. This chain links TRBV30 with TRBJ1-5; D might be TRBD1 (6 bases). The CDR3 nucleotides are TGTGCCTGGAGTCGGGACCGGGCAGGGGTTTCAGTGGCCCAGCATTTT. Protein sequence: CAWSRDRAGVSVAQHF.